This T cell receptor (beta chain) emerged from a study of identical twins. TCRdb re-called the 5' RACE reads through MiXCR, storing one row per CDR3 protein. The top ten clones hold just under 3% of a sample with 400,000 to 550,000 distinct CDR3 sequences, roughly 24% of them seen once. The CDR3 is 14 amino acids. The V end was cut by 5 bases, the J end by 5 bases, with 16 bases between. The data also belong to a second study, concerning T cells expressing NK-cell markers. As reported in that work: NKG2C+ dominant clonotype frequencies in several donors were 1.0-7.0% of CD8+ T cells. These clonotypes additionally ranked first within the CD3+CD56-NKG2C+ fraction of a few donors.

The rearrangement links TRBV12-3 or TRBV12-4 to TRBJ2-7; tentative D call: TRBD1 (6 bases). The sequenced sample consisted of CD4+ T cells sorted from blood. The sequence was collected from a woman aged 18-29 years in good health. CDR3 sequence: CASSPQGTFDEQYF. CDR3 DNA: TGTGCCAGCAGTCCACAGGGAACTTTTGACGAGCAGTACTTC.